This TCR beta chain was obtained from a study of OX40 agonist ivuxolimab in advanced cancers. Study at large: The study treated patients with ivuxolimab, an agonistic anti-OX40 (CD134) antibody. Notes on the study in general: The study found among the lowest clonal expansion in partial responders at 0.1-3.0 mg/kg. Both blood CD4+ and CD8+ T cells showed clonal growth by week 6 at 0.1 to 3.0 mg/kg.

For this clone: Its target is unknown.

Enrollment shut out patients with autoimmune disease history or systemic immunosuppression. The CDR3 contains 13 residues. CDR1 and CDR2 (germline): GTSNPN, SVGIG (reference sequence). The V gene lost 0 bases and the J gene lost 4 bases, with 7 bases spanning the gap. Using immunoSEQ multiplex PCR, the repertoire was profiled, and TCRdb retains in-frame clones only, with some absent. The table records more than 55,000 clones, approximately 92% of them present only once. Here the sequenced sample was CD4+ or CD8+ T cells sorted from blood, taken in a trial of the OX40 agonist ivuxolimab. This TCR came from an adult with an advanced solid tumor such as melanoma, head and neck, liver or kidney cancer. The J gene is TRBJ1-5, the V gene TRBV30; no firm D call. CDR3 sequence (DNA): TGTGCCTGGAGTGTGGCAGAAAATCAGCCCCAGCATTTT. This encodes CAWSVAENQPQHF.